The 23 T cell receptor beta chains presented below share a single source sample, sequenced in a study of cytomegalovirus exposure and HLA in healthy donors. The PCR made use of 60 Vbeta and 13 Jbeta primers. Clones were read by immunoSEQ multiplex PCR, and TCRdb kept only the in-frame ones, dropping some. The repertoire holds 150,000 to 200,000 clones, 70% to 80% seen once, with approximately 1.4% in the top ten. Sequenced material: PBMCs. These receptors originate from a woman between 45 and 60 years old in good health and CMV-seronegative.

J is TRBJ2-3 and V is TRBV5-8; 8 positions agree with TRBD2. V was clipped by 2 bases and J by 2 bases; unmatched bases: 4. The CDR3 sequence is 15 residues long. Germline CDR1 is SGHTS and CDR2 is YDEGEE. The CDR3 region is CASSFSGASTDTQYF. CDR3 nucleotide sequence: TGTGCCAGCAGCTTTAGCGGGGCGTCCACAGATACGCAGTATTTT. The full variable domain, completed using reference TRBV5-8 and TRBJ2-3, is EAGVTQSPTHLIKTRGQQATLRCSPISGHTSVYWYQQALGLGLQFLLWYDEGEERNRGNFPPRFSGRQFPNYSSELNVNALELEDSALYLCASSFSGASTDTQYFGPGTRLTVL.

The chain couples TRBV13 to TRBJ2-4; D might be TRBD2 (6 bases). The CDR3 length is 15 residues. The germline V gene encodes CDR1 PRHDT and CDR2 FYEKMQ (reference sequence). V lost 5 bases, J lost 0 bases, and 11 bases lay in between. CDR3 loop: CASSLGLLAKNIQYF. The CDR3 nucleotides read TGTGCCAGCAGCCTGGGACTTCTAGCCAAAAACATTCAGTACTTC.

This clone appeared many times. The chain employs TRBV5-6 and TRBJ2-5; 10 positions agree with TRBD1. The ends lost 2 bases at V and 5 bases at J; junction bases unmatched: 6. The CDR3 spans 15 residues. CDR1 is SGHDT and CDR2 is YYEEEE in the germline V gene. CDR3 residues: CASSLRQGARETQYF. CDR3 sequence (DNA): TGTGCCAGCAGCTTAAGACAGGGGGCGAGGGAGACCCAGTACTTC.

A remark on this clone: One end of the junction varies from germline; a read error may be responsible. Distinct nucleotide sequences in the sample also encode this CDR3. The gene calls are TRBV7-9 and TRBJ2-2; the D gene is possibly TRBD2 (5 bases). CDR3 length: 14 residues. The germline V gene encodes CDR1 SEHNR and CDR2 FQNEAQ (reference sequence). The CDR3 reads CASSSSGLTGELFF. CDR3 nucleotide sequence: TGTGCCAGCAGCTCCTCTGGACTCACCGGAGAGCTGTTTTTT.

CDR3 coding DNA: TGTGCCAGCAGCTTAGGGGGGGGGAACACCGGGGAGCTGTTTTTT. It translates to CASSLGGGNTGELFF. The rearrangement links TRBV7-3 to TRBJ2-2; 7 bases fit TRBD2. The CDR3 consists of 15 residues. Germline CDR1 and CDR2: SGHTA and FQGTGA. J lost 1 base, V lost 2 bases, and 1 base had no gene match.

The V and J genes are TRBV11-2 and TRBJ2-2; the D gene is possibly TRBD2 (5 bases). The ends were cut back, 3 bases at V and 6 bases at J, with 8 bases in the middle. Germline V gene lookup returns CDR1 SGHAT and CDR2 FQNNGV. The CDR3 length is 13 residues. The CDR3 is CASSLTGAGELFF. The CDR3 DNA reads TGTGCCAGCAGCTTGACCGGGGCCGGGGAGCTGTTTTTT. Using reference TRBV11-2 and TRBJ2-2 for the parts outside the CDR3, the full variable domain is EAGVAQSPRYKIIEKRQSVAFWCNPISGHATLYWYQQILGQGPKLLIQFQNNGVVDDSQLPKDRFSAERLKGVDSTLKIQPAKLEDSAVYLCASSLTGAGELFFGEGSRLTVL.

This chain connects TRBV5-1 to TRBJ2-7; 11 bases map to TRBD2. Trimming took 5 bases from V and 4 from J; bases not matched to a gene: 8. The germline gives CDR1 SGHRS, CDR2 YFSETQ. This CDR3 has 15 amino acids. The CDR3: CASRPTSGSAYEQYF. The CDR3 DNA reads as TGCGCCAGCAGACCTACTAGCGGGAGTGCATACGAGCAGTACTTC.

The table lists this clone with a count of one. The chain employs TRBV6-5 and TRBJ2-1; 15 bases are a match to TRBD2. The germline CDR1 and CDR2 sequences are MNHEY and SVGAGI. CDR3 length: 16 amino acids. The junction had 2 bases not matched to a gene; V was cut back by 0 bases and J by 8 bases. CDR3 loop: CASSYSGTSGGYEQFF. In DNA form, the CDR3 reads TGTGCCAGCAGTTACTCGGGGACTAGCGGGGGGTATGAGCAGTTCTTC.

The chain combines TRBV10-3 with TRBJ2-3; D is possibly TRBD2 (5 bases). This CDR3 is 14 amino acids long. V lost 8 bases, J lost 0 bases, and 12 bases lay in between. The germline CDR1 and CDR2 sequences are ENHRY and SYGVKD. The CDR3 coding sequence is TGTGCCATCGCCGCAGCGGCTAGCACAGATACGCAGTATTTT. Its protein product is CAIAAAASTDTQYF.

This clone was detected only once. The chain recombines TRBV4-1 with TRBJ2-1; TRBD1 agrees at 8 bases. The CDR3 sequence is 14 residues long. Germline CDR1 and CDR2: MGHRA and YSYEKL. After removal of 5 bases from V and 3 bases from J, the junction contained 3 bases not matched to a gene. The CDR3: CASSSDRGYNEQFF. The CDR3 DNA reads TGCGCCAGCAGCTCCGACAGGGGCTACAATGAGCAGTTCTTC.

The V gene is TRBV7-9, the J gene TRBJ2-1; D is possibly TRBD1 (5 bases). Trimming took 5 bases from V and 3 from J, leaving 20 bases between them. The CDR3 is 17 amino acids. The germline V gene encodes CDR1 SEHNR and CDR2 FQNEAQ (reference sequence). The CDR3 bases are TGTGCCAGCAGCGCGTCGAAGGGCCCAAGGGGCTACAATGAGCAGTTCTTC. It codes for CASSASKGPRGYNEQFF.

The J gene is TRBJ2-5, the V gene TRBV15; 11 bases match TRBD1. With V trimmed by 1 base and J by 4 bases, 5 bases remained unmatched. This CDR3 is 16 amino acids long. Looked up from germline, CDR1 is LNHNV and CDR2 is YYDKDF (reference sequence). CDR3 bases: TGTGCCACCAGCAGAGGGGGACAGGGGGTTTCAGAGACCCAGTACTTC. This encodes CATSRGGQGVSETQYF.

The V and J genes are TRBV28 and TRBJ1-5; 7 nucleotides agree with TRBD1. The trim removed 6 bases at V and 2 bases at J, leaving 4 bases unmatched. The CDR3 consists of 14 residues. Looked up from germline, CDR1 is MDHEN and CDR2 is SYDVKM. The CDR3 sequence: CASSIGTGNQPQHF. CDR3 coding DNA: TGTGCCAGCAGCATCGGGACAGGCAATCAGCCCCAGCATTTT.

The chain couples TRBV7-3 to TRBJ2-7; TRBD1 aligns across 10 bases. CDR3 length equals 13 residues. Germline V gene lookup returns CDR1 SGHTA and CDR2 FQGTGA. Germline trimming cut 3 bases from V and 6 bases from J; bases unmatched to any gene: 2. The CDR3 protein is CASSLGQGFEQYF. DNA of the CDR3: TGTGCCAGCAGCTTGGGACAGGGGTTCGAGCAGTACTTC.

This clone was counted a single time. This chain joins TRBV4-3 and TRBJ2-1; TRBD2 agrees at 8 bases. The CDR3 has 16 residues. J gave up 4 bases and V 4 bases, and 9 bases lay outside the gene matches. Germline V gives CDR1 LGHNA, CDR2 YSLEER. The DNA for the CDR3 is TGCGCCAGCAGCCCCTCCCCGGGGGGGATGTACAATGAGCAGTTCTTC. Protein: CASSPSPGGMYNEQFF.

CDR3 nucleotides: TGTGCCAGCAGTTTTGGCAGGGTGAACACCGGGGAGCTGTTTTTT. It specifies CASSFGRVNTGELFF. V and J are TRBV27 and TRBJ2-2; tentative D call: TRBD1 (5 bases). Per germline, CDR1 MNHEY and CDR2 SMNVEV (reference sequence). Between the trimmed V and J ends, which lost 3 bases and 1 base, there was a span of 9 bases. CDR3 length: 15 residues.

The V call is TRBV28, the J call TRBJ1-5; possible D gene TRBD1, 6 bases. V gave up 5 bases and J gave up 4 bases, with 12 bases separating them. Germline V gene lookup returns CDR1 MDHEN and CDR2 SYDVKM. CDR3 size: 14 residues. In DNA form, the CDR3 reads TGTGCCAGCAGTATCCGGGACACAAATCAGCCCCAGCATTTT. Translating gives CASSIRDTNQPQHF.

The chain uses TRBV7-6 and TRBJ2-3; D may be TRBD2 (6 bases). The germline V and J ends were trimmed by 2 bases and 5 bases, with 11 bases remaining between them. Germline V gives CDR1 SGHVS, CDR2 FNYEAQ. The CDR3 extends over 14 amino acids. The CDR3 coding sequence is TGTGCCAGCAGCTTATTGGAGGGCCGAGATACGCAGTATTTT. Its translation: CASSLLEGRDTQYF.

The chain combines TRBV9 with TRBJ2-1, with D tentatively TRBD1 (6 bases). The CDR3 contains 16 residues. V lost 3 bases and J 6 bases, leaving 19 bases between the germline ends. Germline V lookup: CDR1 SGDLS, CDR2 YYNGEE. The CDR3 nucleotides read TGTGCCAGCAGCGCGGAGGTGTCAGGGGTTGGCAATGAGCAGTTCTTC. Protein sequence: CASSAEVSGVGNEQFF.

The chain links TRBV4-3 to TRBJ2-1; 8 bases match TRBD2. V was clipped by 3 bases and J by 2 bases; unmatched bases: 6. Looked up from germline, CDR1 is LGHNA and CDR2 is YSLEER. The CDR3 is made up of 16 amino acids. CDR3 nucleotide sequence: TGCGCCAGCAGCCATCACAGCGGGAGTACCTACAATGAGCAGTTCTTC. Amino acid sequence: CASSHHSGSTYNEQFF.

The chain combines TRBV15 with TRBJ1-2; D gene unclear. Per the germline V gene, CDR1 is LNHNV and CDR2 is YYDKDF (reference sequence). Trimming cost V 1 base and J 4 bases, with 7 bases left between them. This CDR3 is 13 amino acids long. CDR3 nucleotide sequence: TGTGCCACCAGCAGAGCTCTCTTCTATGGCTACACCTTC. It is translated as CATSRALFYGYTF.

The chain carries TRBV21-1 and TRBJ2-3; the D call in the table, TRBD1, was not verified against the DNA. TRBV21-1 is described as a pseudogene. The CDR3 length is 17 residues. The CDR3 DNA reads TGTGCCAGCAGCAACGCTTTCGGCAGGCCTAGCACAGATACGCAGTATTTT. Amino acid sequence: CASSNAFGRPSTDTQYF.

CDR3 loop: CASSSDMSSYEQYF. The CDR3 DNA sequence: TGTGCCAGCAGCAGTGACATGTCCTCCTACGAGCAGTACTTC. The chain is built from TRBV6-1 and TRBJ2-5; D unclear. The J call may be faulty, since TRBJ2-7 better matches the DNA end. Looked up from germline, CDR1 is MNHNS and CDR2 is SASEGT. This CDR3 has 14 residues.